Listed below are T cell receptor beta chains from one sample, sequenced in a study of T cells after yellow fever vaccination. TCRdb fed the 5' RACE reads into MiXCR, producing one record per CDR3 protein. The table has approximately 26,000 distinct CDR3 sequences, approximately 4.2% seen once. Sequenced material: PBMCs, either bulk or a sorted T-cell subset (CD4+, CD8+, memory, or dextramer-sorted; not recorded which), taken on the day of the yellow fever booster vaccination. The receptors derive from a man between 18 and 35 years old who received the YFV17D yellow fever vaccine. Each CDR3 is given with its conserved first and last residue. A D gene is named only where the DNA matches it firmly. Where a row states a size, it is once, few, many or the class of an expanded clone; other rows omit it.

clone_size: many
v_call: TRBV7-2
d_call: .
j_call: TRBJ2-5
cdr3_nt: TGTGCCAGCAGCACGCGGGGCGGAATCCAAGAGACCCAGTACTTC
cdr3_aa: CASSTRGGIQETQYF

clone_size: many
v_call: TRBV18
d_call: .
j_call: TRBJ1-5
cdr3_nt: TGTGCCAGCTCACGAAGTATCGGCCAGCCCCAGCATTTT
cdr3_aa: CASSRSIGQPQHF

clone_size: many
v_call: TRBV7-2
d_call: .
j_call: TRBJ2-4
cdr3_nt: TGTGCCAGCAGCCCCCCTGCGGGCAAAAACATTCAGTACTTC
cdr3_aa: CASSPPAGKNIQYF

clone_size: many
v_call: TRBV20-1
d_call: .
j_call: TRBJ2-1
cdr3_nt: TGCAGTGCTAACAACGTTGAGCAGTTCTTC
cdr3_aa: CSANNVEQFF

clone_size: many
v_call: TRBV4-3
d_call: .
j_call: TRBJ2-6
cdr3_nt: TGCGCCAGCAGCCAAGATCGTGCATTCGGCTCTGGGGCCAACGTCCTGACTTTC
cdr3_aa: CASSQDRAFGSGANVLTF

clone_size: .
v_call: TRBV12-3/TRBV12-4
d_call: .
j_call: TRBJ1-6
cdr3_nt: TGTGCCAGCAGTTTTGGCAGTTTTTCACCCCTCCACTTT
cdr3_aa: CASSFGSFSPLHF

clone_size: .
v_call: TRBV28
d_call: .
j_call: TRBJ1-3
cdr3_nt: TGTGCCAGCAGTCTCTCGGGGCCGGAGGGAAACACCATATATTTT
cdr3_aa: CASSLSGPEGNTIYF

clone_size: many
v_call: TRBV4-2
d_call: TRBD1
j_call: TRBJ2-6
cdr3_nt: TGTGCCAGCAGCCCGGGACAGGGGGCTGGGGCCAACGTCCTGACTTTC
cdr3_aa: CASSPGQGAGANVLTF

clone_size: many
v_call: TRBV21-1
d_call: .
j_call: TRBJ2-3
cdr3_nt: TGTGCCAACTTTCCCCCGCAATTGGGGGGCTCCACAGATACGCAGTATTTT
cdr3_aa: CANFPPQLGGSTDTQYF

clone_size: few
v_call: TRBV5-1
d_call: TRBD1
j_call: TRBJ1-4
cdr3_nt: TGCGCCAGCAGAGACGGGACAGCTAATGAAAAACTGTTTTTT
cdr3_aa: CASRDGTANEKLFF

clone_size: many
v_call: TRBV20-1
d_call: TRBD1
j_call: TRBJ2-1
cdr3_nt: TGCAGTGCTACAACCGGGACAGGGGGTTCCAATGAGCAGTTCTTC
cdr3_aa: CSATTGTGGSNEQFF

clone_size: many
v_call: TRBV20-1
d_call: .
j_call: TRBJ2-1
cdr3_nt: TGCAGTCTATGGTCGAGCTCCTACAATGAGCAGTTCTTC
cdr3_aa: CSLWSSSYNEQFF

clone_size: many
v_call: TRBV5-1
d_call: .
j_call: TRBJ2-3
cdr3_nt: TGCGCCAGCAGCCAGGACAGAAGCACAGATACGCAGTATTTT
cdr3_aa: CASSQDRSTDTQYF

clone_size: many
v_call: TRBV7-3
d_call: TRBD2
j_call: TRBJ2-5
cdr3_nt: TGTGCCAGCAGCTTAACCGGGGGGAGTTCTCGGGAGACCCAGTACTTC
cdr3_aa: CASSLTGGSSRETQYF

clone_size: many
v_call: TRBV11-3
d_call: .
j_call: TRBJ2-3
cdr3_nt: TGTGCCAGCAGCCCGCGAGGGGGGGCTAGCACAGATACGCAGTATTTT
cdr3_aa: CASSPRGGASTDTQYF

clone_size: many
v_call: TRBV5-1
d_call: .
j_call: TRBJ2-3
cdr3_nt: TGCGCCAGCAGCTTGGATCCCGCCCCCCCAGATACGCAGTATTTT
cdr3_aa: CASSLDPAPPDTQYF

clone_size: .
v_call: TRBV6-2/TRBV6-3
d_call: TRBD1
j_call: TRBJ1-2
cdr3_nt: TGTGCCAGCAGCGGACATACCACAGGGGTCTATGGCTACACCTTC
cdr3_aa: CASSGHTTGVYGYTF

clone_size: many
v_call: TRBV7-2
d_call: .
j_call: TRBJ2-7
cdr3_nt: TGTGCCAGCAGCTTATCTGGGGCGGGCTTCTCCTACGAGCAGTACTTC
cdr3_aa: CASSLSGAGFSYEQYF

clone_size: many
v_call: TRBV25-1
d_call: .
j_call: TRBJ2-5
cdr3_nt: TGTGCCAGCAGTGACGGCATGGACGACCAAGAGACCCAGTACTTC
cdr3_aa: CASSDGMDDQETQYF

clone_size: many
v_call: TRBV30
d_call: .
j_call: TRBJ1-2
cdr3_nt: TGTGCCTGGAGTGTCGGGCCCTATGGCTACACCTTC
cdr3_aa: CAWSVGPYGYTF

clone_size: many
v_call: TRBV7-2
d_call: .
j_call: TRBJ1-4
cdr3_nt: TGTGCCAGCAGCTTAGGGGGGAACGTGGGTGAAAAACTGTTTTTT
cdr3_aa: CASSLGGNVGEKLFF

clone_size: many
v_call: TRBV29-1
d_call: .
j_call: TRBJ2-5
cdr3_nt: TGCAGCGTCAGACATTATCGGGAGACCCAGTACTTC
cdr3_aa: CSVRHYRETQYF

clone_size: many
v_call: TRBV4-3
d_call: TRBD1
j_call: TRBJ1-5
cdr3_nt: TGCGCCAGCAGCCAAGACTGGACAGGGGGGCAGCCCCAGCATTTT
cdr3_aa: CASSQDWTGGQPQHF

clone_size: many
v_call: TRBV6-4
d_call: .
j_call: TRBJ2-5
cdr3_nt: TGTGCCAGCAGTTTACAGCCAAACAGGGCCGCAGAGACCCAGTACTTC
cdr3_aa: CASSLQPNRAAETQYF

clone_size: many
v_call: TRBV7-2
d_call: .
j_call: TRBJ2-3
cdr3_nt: TGTGCCACCGAGCTAGGGGACACAGATACGCAGTATTTT
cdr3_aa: CATELGDTDTQYF

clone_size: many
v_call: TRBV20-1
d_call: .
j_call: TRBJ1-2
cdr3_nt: TGCAGTGCTTGGACCGACTATGGCTACACCTTC
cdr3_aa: CSAWTDYGYTF

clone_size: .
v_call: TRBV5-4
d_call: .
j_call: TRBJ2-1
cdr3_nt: TGTGCCAGCAGCTTGACTAGTGGGAATGAGCAGTTCTTC
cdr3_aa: CASSLTSGNEQFF

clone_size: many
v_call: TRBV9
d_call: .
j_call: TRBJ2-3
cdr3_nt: TGTGCCAGCAGCGTAGCTGCGGGACCTTACATCACAGATACGCAGTATTTT
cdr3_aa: CASSVAAGPYITDTQYF

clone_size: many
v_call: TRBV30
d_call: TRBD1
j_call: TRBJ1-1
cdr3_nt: TGTGCCTGGAGTTGGGACAGACCTGAAGCTTTCTTT
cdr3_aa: CAWSWDRPEAFF

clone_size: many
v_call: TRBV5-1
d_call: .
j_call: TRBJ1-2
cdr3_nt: TGCGCCAGCAGCCGGGGGATCCGAAGTGGGGGCTACACCTTC
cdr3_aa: CASSRGIRSGGYTF

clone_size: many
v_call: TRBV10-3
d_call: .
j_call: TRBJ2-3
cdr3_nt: TGTGCCATCAGTGAGCTGAGCACAGATACGCAGTATTTT
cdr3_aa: CAISELSTDTQYF

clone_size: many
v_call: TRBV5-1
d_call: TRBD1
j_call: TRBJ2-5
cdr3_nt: TGCGCCAGCAGAGAGGGGGCCCAAGAGACCCAGTACTTC
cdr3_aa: CASREGAQETQYF

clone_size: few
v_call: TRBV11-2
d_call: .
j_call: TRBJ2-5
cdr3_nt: TGTGCCAGCAGCTACCCGAAAGAGACCCAGTACTTC
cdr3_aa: CASSYPKETQYF

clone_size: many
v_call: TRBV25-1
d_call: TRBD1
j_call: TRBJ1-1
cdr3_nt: TGTGCCAGCAGTGAATGGGGACAGGAAGAAGCTTTCTTT
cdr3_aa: CASSEWGQEEAFF

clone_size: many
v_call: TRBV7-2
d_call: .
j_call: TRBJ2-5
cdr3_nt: TGTGCCAGCAGCTCCTGGGAGACCCAGTACTTC
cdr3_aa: CASSSWETQYF

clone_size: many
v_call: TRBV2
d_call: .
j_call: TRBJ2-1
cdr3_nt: TGTGCCAGCAGTGAAGTTTTGCGTCGGGAGCAGTTCTTC
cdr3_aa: CASSEVLRREQFF

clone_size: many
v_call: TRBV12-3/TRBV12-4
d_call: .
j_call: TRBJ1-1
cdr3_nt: TGTGCCAGCAGTTTACAGGTGAACACTGAAGCTTTCTTT
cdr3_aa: CASSLQVNTEAFF

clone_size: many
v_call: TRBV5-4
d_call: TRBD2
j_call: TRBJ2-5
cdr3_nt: TGTGCCAGCAGCTTACCTAGCGGGATTCAAGAGACCCAGTACTTC
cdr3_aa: CASSLPSGIQETQYF

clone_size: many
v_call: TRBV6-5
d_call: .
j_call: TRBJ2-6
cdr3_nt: TGTGCCAGCAGTTACGAGTCCTCTGGGGCCAACGTCCTGACTTTC
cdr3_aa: CASSYESSGANVLTF

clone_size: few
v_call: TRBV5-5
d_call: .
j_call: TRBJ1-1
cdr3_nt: TGTGCCAGCAGGAGACTACAGGGGAACACTGAAGCTTTCTTT
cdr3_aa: CASRRLQGNTEAFF

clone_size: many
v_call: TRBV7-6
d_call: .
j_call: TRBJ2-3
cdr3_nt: TGTGCCAGCAGCTTAGCTAGCACAGATACGCAGTATTTT
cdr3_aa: CASSLASTDTQYF

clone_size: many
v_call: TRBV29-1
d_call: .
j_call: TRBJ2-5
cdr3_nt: TGCAGCGTTGACTCGGGCGACCAAGAGACCCAGTACTTC
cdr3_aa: CSVDSGDQETQYF

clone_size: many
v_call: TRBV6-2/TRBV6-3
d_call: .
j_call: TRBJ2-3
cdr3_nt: TGTGCCAGCAGTCGGCCAGATACGCAGTATTTT
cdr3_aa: CASSRPDTQYF

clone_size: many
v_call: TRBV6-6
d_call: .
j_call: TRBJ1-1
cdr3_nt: TGTGCCAGCAGTTACTCGAGGGGGGGCACTGAAGCTTTCTTT
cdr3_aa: CASSYSRGGTEAFF

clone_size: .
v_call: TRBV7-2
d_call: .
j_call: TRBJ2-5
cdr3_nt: TGTGCCAGCAGCCCCTTCGGAGTGCGAGAGACCCAGTACTTC
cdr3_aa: CASSPFGVRETQYF

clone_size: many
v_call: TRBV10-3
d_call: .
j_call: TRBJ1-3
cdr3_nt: TGTGCCATCGGAACGACTGGAAACACCATATATTTT
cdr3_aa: CAIGTTGNTIYF

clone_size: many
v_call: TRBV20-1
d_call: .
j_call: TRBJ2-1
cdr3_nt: TGCAGCCGAACAGGGATTCTCTTGAATGAGCAGTTCTTC
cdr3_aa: CSRTGILLNEQFF

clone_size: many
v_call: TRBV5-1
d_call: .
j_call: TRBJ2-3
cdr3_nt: TGCGCCAGCAGCTTGGAAGGACAGTTCACAGATACGCAGTATTTT
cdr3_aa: CASSLEGQFTDTQYF

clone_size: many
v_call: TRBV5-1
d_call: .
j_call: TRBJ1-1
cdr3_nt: TGCGCCAGCGAGACCGGGACCCAGGGGACTGAAGCTTTCTTT
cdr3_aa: CASETGTQGTEAFF

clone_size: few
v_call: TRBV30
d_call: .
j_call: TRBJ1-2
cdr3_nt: TGTGCCTGGACTAGGGGGACGGACCCTTGTGGCTACACCTTC
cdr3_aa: CAWTRGTDPCGYTF

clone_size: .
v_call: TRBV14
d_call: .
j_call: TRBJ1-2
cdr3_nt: TGTGCCAGCAGCCCTTCAGCCTTTTCCGGCTATGGCTACACCTTC
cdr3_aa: CASSPSAFSGYGYTF

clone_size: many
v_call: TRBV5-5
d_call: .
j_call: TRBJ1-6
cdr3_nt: TGTGCCAGCAGCTTCAGTTCCGGGGTTATGTCACCCCTCCACTTT
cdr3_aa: CASSFSSGVMSPLHF

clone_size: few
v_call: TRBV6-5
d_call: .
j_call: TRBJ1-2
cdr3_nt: TGTGCCAGCAGTTCCCGACAGAGGGGCTACACCTTC
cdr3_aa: CASSSRQRGYTF

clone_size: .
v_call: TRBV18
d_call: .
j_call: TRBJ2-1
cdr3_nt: TGTGCCAGCTCACCACGTCCGGGACAAGACAATGAGCAGTTCTTC
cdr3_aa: CASSPRPGQDNEQFF

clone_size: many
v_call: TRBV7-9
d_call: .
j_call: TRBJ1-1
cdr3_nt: TGTGCCAGCATCCTAAATACAGGGAACACTGAAGCTTTCTTT
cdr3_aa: CASILNTGNTEAFF

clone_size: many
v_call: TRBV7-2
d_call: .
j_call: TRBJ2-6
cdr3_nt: TGTGCCAGCAGCAGGGGCTCTGGGGCCAACGTCCTGACTTTC
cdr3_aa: CASSRGSGANVLTF

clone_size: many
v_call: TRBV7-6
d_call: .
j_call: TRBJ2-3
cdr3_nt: TGTGCCAGCAGCTTAGAGTGGGCAGGGGATACGCAGTATTTT
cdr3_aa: CASSLEWAGDTQYF

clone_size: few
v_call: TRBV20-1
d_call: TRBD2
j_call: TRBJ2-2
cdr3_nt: TGCAGTGCTAGATTGGCTAGCGGATACGGGGAGCTGTTTTTT
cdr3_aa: CSARLASGYGELFF

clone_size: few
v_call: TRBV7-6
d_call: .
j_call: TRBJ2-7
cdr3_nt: TGTGCCAGCGGAACTCTAAGCTCCTACGAGCAGTACTTC
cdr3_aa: CASGTLSSYEQYF

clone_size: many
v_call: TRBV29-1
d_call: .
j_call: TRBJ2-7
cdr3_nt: TGCAGCGTTGAAGTCGGAGGGGCCTACGAGCAGTACTTC
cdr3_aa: CSVEVGGAYEQYF